The 25 T cell receptor beta chains listed next were all sequenced from one sample in a study of blood T cell repertoires in COVID-19. Profiled with immunoSEQ multiplex PCR; TCRdb holds only in-frame clones, not every one. The sample contains about 130,000 clones, approximately 80% of which appear only once. Sequenced sample: peripheral blood. These receptors were obtained from a man between 40 and 49 years old with active or convalescent COVID-19.

CDR3 nucleotides: TGTGCCAGCAGCAGACTCTCGGCGGGCACTGAAGCTTTCTTT. It encodes CASSRLSAGTEAFF. The chain employs TRBV14 and TRBJ1-1; D is unclear. Per germline, CDR1 SGHDN and CDR2 FVKESK. The CDR3 has 14 residues. With 5 bases removed from V and 4 bases from J, the gap between germline ends came to 14 bases.

J is TRBJ1-3 and V is TRBV18; no definite D call. V dropped 2 bases and J dropped 0 bases, with 11 bases sitting between them. CDR1 is KGHSH and CDR2 is LQKENI in the germline V gene. This CDR3 region has 16 residues. As DNA, the CDR3 is TGTGCCAGCTCACCAGGATCGCAGGTCTCTGGAAACACCATATATTTT. Translating it yields CASSPGSQVSGNTIYF. Based on the CDR3 plus reference TRBV18 and TRBJ1-3, the full variable domain is NAGVMQNPRHLVRRRGQEARLRCSPMKGHSHVYWYRQLPEEGLKFMVYLQKENIIDESGMPKERFSAEFPKEGPSILRIQQVVRGDSAAYFCASSPGSQVSGNTIYFGEGSWLTVV.

This rearrangement joins TRBV3-1 (or the pseudogene TRBV3-2) to TRBJ2-7; tentative D call: TRBD1 (5 bases). This CDR3 contains 15 residues. The germline CDR1 and CDR2 sequences are LGHDT and YNNKEL (reference sequence). Trimming cost V 1 base and J 3 bases, with 13 bases left between them. The DNA for the CDR3 is TGTGCCAGCAGCCAAGCTCCAGGGTCAAGCTACGAGCAGTACTTC. Translation gives CASSQAPGSSYEQYF.

This sequence joins TRBV7-6 and TRBJ1-4; 7 positions agree with TRBD1. The CDR3 is made up of 16 amino acids. CDR1 and CDR2 (germline): SGHVS, FNYEAQ. Unmatched junction bases numbered 2, after V lost 0 bases and J lost 1 base. CDR3: CASSLAYRGTNEKLFF. As DNA, the CDR3 is TGTGCCAGCAGCTTAGCGTACAGGGGAACTAATGAAAAACTGTTTTTT.

The chain joins TRBV3-1 (or the pseudogene TRBV3-2) to TRBJ2-5; TRBD2 aligns across 13 bases. Trimming removed 0 bases from V and 5 bases from J; junction bases left unmatched: 6. Germline V gene sequence: CDR1 LGHDT, CDR2 YNNKEL (reference sequence). The CDR3 runs 17 residues. CDR3 nucleotides: TGTGCCAGCAGCCAAGAAGAGACTAGCGGGGGGTCTGAGACCCAGTACTTC. Its translation is CASSQEETSGGSETQYF.

The chain joins TRBV29-1 to TRBJ2-5, with a tentative D call TRBD1 (5 bases). Trimming left V 4 bases short and J 5 bases short, with 11 bases between. Germline-derived CDR1 and CDR2 are SQVTM and ANQGSEA. The CDR3 sequence is 12 residues long. The CDR3 is CSVGRGTETQYF. CDR3 bases: TGCAGCGTTGGAAGGGGTACCGAGACCCAGTACTTC.

A single count supports this clone. The V call is TRBV7-2, the J call TRBJ1-3; D is uncertain. CDR1 and CDR2 from the germline V gene are SGHTA and FQGNSA. CDR3 length: 14 residues. The V end was cut by 1 base, the J end by 0 bases, with 4 bases between. The CDR3 protein is CASSLGVSGNTIYF. The CDR3 DNA sequence: TGTGCCAGCAGCTTAGGAGTCTCTGGAAACACCATATATTTT.

The chain links TRBV28 to TRBJ1-2, with TRBD1 matching over 8 bases. From germline, CDR1 is MDHEN and CDR2 SYDVKM. V lost 8 bases and J lost 5; bases outside the gene matches: 10. The CDR3 has 14 residues. In DNA, the CDR3 is TGTGCCAGCTCCGCAGGGGGCGAATCTTATGGCTACACCTTC. Translating it yields CASSAGGESYGYTF.

The rearrangement joins TRBV9 to TRBJ1-1; 7 bases align to TRBD1. The CDR3 loop spans 14 amino acids. The germline gives CDR1 SGDLS, CDR2 YYNGEE. The J segment lost 1 base and the V segment lost 3 bases, leaving 3 bases of the junction unmatched. DNA for the CDR3: TGTGCCAGCAGCGATTACAGGGGGAACACTGAAGCTTTCTTT. Its translation: CASSDYRGNTEAFF. Full variable domain (remainder filled in from reference TRBV9 and TRBJ1-1): DSGVTQTPKHLITATGQRVTLRCSPRSGDLSVYWYQQSLDQGLQFLIQYYNGEERAKGNILERFSAQQFPDLHSELNLSSLELGDSALYFCASSDYRGNTEAFFGQGTRLTVV.

V gene TRBV9 combines with J gene TRBJ1-1, with 7 bases fitting TRBD1. The ends lost 2 bases at V and 4 bases at J; junction bases unmatched: 8. The germline CDR1 and CDR2 sequences are SGDLS and YYNGEE. The CDR3 totals 15 residues. The CDR3 bases are TGTGCCAGCAGCGTTACGAATACAGGGGTCACTGAAGCTTTCTTT. Encoded protein: CASSVTNTGVTEAFF.

The rearrangement uses TRBV3-1 (or the pseudogene TRBV3-2) and TRBJ1-5; 7 nucleotides agree with TRBD1. CDR3 size: 12 residues. V gave up 5 bases and J gave up 5 bases; unmatched junction bases: 0. Germline lookup yields CDR1 LGHDT and CDR2 YNNKEL (reference sequence). The CDR3 loop is CASSDRDQPQHF. The CDR3 DNA is TGTGCCAGCAGCGACAGGGATCAGCCCCAGCATTTT.

The chain links TRBV19 to TRBJ2-7; weak D call: TRBD1 (5 bases). V was pared by 8 bases and J by 0 bases, with 14 bases between. CDR3 length: 14 amino acids. The germline CDR1 and CDR2 sequences are LNHDA and SQIVND (reference sequence). This CDR3 is CASSGIRDSYEQYF. The CDR3 DNA reads as TGTGCCAGTTCAGGGATAAGGGACTCCTACGAGCAGTACTTC.

This chain joins TRBV27 and TRBJ2-1; D is possibly TRBD2 (5 bases). The CDR3 covers 15 residues. V was clipped by 5 bases and J by 9 bases, with 20 bases between them. Per germline, CDR1 MNHEY and CDR2 SMNVEV (reference sequence). This CDR3 is CASSAQLGARTEQFF. The CDR3 DNA reads TGTGCCAGCAGTGCCCAACTAGGCGCAAGAACTGAGCAGTTCTTC.

This clone was picked up a small number of times. The V and J genes are TRBV6-2 or TRBV6-3 and TRBJ2-3, with 8 bases matching TRBD1. V was pared by 2 bases and J by 11 bases, with 9 bases of the junction left unmatched. The V gene's germline CDR1 is MNHEY and CDR2 SVGEGT. CDR3 length equals 14 residues. The CDR3 nucleotides are TGTGCCAGCAGTTACGTCCAGGGGGCTTTTGGGCAGTATTTT. Encoded protein: CASSYVQGAFGQYF.

This clone was found a few times. This chain connects TRBV7-3 to TRBJ2-6; 9 bases match TRBD2. V was pared by 0 bases and J by 4 bases, with 4 bases of the junction left unmatched. The CDR3 consists of 17 residues. Germline-derived CDR1 and CDR2 are SGHTA and FQGTGA. In nucleotides, the CDR3 is TGTGCCAGCAGCTTAACGGGACTAGCAGCGGGGGCCAACGTCCTGACTTTC. This codes for CASSLTGLAAGANVLTF.

The genes are TRBV6-2 or TRBV6-3 and TRBJ1-6; 8 bases fit TRBD1. In germline, CDR1 is MNHEY, CDR2 SVGEGT. This CDR3 has 15 amino acids. Trimming removed 4 bases from V and 9 bases from J; junction bases left unmatched: 8. The CDR3 region has the DNA TGTGCCAGCAGTTTTTCCGGGACAGGCGGTTCACCCCTCCACTTT. Translation: CASSFSGTGGSPLHF.

The chain recombines TRBV5-5 with TRBJ1-2; 9 bases fit TRBD1. CDR1 is SGHKS, CDR2 YYEKEE, per germline (reference sequence). V lost 2 bases to trimming and J lost 3 bases; unmatched junction nucleotides: 2. The CDR3 extends over 14 amino acids. The CDR3 reads CASSLTGGHYGYTF. As DNA, the CDR3 is TGTGCCAGCAGCTTAACAGGGGGCCACTATGGCTACACCTTC.

The V and J genes are TRBV7-9 and TRBJ2-7; possibly TRBD2 for D (5 bases). The germline V gene encodes CDR1 SEHNR and CDR2 FQNEAQ (reference sequence). The V end was cut by 1 base, the J end by 6 bases, with 10 bases between. This CDR3 is built from 13 residues. The CDR3 loop is CASSLVQGSEQYF. CDR3 nucleotides: TGTGCCAGCAGCTTAGTGCAAGGGAGCGAGCAGTACTTC.

This clone was counted a single time. V usage is TRBV6-1 and J usage is TRBJ1-5, with D unresolved. The CDR3 contains 14 residues. V lost 3 bases and J lost 0, with 6 bases in between. Germline CDR1 MNHNS, CDR2 SASEGT. The CDR3 here is CASSDRDSNQPQHF. CDR3 in DNA: TGTGCCAGCAGTGACCGGGATAGCAATCAGCCCCAGCATTTT.

The table lists this clone with a count of one. CDR3 bases: TGTGCCAGCAGCTTGAGCGGGGGGGCGGAGGAGCAGTACTTC. As protein: CASSLSGGAEEQYF. The chain is built from TRBV7-3 and TRBJ2-7, with 10 bases identical to TRBD2. This CDR3 has 14 residues. The junction had 6 bases not matched to a gene; V was cut back by 3 bases and J by 7 bases. Germline V CDR1 and CDR2: SGHTA, FQGTGA.

This clone has at least ten counts. The rearrangement joins TRBV4-2 to TRBJ2-4; D is possibly TRBD2 (6 bases). The CDR3 consists of 15 residues. V was clipped by 5 bases and J by 3 bases, with 14 bases between them. CDR1 LGHNA and CDR2 YNFKEQ come from the germline V gene. CDR3 sequence reads: CASSALWRGKNIQYF. In DNA form, the CDR3 reads TGTGCCAGCAGCGCACTGTGGAGGGGCAAAAACATTCAGTACTTC.

This chain links TRBV5-1 with TRBJ2-2; D not certain. Germline loops: CDR1 SGHRS, CDR2 YFSETQ. Trimming took off 0 bases at V and 4 bases at J, with 13 bases between the two ends. The CDR3 is 16 residues long. The CDR3 bases are TGCGCCAGCAGCTTGGACACGCGACAATCCACCGGGGAGCTGTTTTTT. Translating it yields CASSLDTRQSTGELFF.

The rearrangement links TRBV27 to TRBJ2-7; possible D gene TRBD2, 6 bases. Trimming shortened V by 3 bases and J by 2 bases, and 17 bases separated the two germline ends. The CDR3 covers 16 residues. Germline-derived CDR1 and CDR2 are MNHEY and SMNVEV (reference sequence). The CDR3 loop reads CASSFFPGTGTYEQYF. The DNA of the CDR3 is TGTGCCAGCAGTTTCTTTCCTGGGACTGGCACCTACGAGCAGTACTTC.

The chain combines TRBV6-2 or TRBV6-3 with TRBJ2-7; TRBD2 matches 12 bases. The germline CDR1 and CDR2 sequences are MNHEY and SVGEGT. CDR3 length equals 17 residues. V gave up 0 bases and J gave up 7 bases; unmatched junction bases: 10. CDR3 DNA sequence: TGTGCCAGCAGTTACTCACTCGGACTAGCGGGGTTCGTTGAGCAGTACTTC. Protein sequence: CASSYSLGLAGFVEQYF.

V gene TRBV6-5 combines with J gene TRBJ2-5, with D possibly TRBD1 on 5 matching bases. V lost 0 bases and J 4 bases, leaving 6 bases between the germline ends. Germline CDR1 MNHEY, CDR2 SVGAGI. The CDR3 is 13 amino acids. The CDR3, as DNA: TGTGCCAGCAGTTACTCGCAGGGAGAGACCCAGTACTTC. This gives the protein CASSYSQGETQYF.